This T cell receptor beta chain was documented in a study of T cells after yellow fever vaccination. Notes on this clonotype: Its antigen is undetermined.

Findings of the study overall: The appearance of a small share of clonotypes in both CD4 and CD8 compartments was observed.

Conversion of TCR transcripts into cDNA relied on 5'RACE template switching, which added a universal primer site and UMIs. TCRdb re-called the 5' RACE reads through MiXCR, storing one row per CDR3 protein. The sample includes tens of thousands of distinct CDR3 sequences, about 6% seen only once; the top ten take 37%. The germline CDR1 and CDR2 sequences are SGHDT and YYEEEE. The CDR3 is made up of 15 amino acids. V lost 5 bases and J lost 0, with 14 bases in between. This receptor was taken from a man aged 18 to 29 who received the YFV17D yellow fever vaccine. The rearrangement uses TRBV5-6 and TRBJ2-5; D possibly corresponds to TRBD2 (6 bases). This specimen was CD8+ T cells sorted from PBMCs, taken approximately 40 days after the first yellow fever vaccination. This CDR3 is CASRPKGGHQETQYF. The CDR3 coding sequence is TGTGCCAGCAGACCCAAGGGAGGCCACCAAGAGACCCAGTACTTC. The variable domain in full, completed from reference TRBV5-6 and TRBJ2-5, reads DAGVTQSPTHLIKTRGQQVTLRCSPKSGHDTVSWYQQALGQGPQFIFQYYEEEERQRGNFPDRFSGHQFPNYSSELNVNALLLGDSALYLCASRPKGGHQETQYFGPGTRLLVL.